The clone carrying this T cell receptor beta chain came up many times. This CDR3 is built from 14 residues. The V and J ends lost 6 bases and 5 bases respectively, with 14 bases between them. Per germline, CDR1 SGHAT and CDR2 FQNNGV. The entry originates in a study of T cells in Graves' hyperthyroidism and ophthalmopathy. Amplified TCR beta CDR3 regions derived from RNA transcripts. The HTBI primer set was used in a first-round RT-PCR of the TCR CDR3. A single record per CDR3 protein comes from TCRdb applying MiXCR to the multiplex PCR reads. The sample lists some 760,000 distinct CDR3 sequences; 14% were seen once.

Sequencing was done on a sample of blood. The TCR comes from a woman under 30 with Graves' hyperthyroidism. The genes are TRBV11-2 and TRBJ2-4; D uncertain. CDR3 loop: CASSYGPFENIQYF. The CDR3 coding sequence is TGTGCCAGCAGTTATGGACCCTTTGAAAACATTCAGTACTTC. The entire variable domain, with the rest obtained from reference TRBV11-2 and TRBJ2-4, is as follows: EAGVAQSPRYKIIEKRQSVAFWCNPISGHATLYWYQQILGQGPKLLIQFQNNGVVDDSQLPKDRFSAERLKGVDSTLKIQPAKLEDSAVYLCASSYGPFENIQYFGAGTRLSVL.